These T cell receptor beta chains were read from a single sample in a study of blood T cells in healthy people across ages. MiXCR was run by TCRdb on the 5' RACE reads, yielding one entry per CDR3 protein. The sample contains 750,000 to 950,000 distinct CDR3 sequences, about 27% of which appear only once. The sample was also linked to a second study, of T cells of mothers and their children.

Input material: blood. The receptors derive from a woman aged 40 to 50 in good health. CDR3s include the opening cysteine and the closing phenylalanine or tryptophan. A D gene is named only where the DNA matches it firmly.

TRBJ2-1 - TRBV4-1 CASNPTPNSYNEQFF
TRBJ1-1 - TRBV5-1 CASSEILNTEAFF
TRBJ1-2 - TRBV4-1 CASSQRYGYTF
TRBJ2-1 TRBD2 TRBV10-3 CAISEPTSGGNEQFF
TRBJ1-4 - TRBV5-8 CASSLAFWRGRGEKLFF
TRBJ2-3 TRBD2 TRBV20-1 CSAARGGPDTQYF
TRBJ2-1 - TRBV10-3 CAISDNRDNEQFF
- - TRBV6-2/TRBV6-3 CASSRGQGPYNEQYF
TRBJ2-7 TRBD1 TRBV28 CASRLTGQAYEQYF
TRBJ1-5 - TRBV5-5 CASSPPSSNQPQHF
TRBJ2-3 - TRBV29-1 CSVATTSTDTQYF
TRBJ1-2 - TRBV10-3 CAISESVIRRTENYGYTF
TRBJ2-7 - TRBV20-1 CSARVVSGVVGEQYF
TRBJ2-7 TRBD1 TRBV14 CASSQMSRGSPYEQYF